This T cell receptor beta chain came from a study of T-cell reconstitution after alpha-beta-depleted transplantation in children. Comment on this clonotype: Possible read error: a much larger clone is one base away. The conserved phenylalanine or tryptophan normally closing the CDR3 is absent here, so this likely arose from a read error.

Researchers prepared the TCRbeta library using unique molecular identifiers, the study reports. TCRdb independently ran MiXCR on the PCR reads; one entry per CDR3 protein. There are about 400,000 distinct CDR3 sequences in the sample; roughly 22% occur only once, and around 3.9% lies in the top ten. The trim removed 1 base at V and 5 bases at J, leaving 5 bases unmatched. This CDR3 has 15 residues. Per the germline V gene, CDR1 is DFQATT and CDR2 is SNEGSKA (reference sequence). This sequence joins TRBV20-1 and TRBJ2-3; 11 bases agree with TRBD2. This specimen was PBMCs from the stem cell graft donor, taken from the stem cell graft. This receptor was taken from a human donor who donated a stem cell graft to a child with acute myeloid leukemia. Here the CDR3 DNA reads TGCAGTGCTAGAGTTCCGACTAGCGGGATAGATACGCAGTATTAT. Its translation: CSARVPTSGIDTQYY.